This TCR beta chain was sequenced for a study of shared clonotypes between healthy human individuals. The germline CDR1 and CDR2 sequences are SNHLY and FYNNEI. The V end lost 3 bases, the J end lost 3 bases, and 12 bases lay between the germline ends. The CDR3 is 15 residues long. The data were produced by immunoSEQ multiplex PCR, yet TCRdb's version contains in-frame clones alone and is incomplete. The data show approximately 1.4 million clones, with approximately 98% seen just once and roughly 0.42% held by the top ten. Study-level findings and limits: Compared with memory subsets, naive subsets generally had larger estimated richness. Sequencing depth was predicted to influence how clonotypes are shared among donors.

As for this clone: What it binds is unknown.

This receptor was obtained from a man aged 25-40 years in good health. Source material: naive CD4+ T cells sorted from blood. Subset specified: CD45RA+ positively selected. The chain links TRBV2 to TRBJ2-1; possibly TRBD2 for D (6 bases). CDR3 sequence (DNA): TGTGCCAGCAGTGAGCTGTCTAGCGACTACAATGAGCAGTTCTTC. It codes for CASSELSSDYNEQFF.